The 12 T cell receptor beta chains below were found in one sample sequenced in a study of shared clonotypes between healthy human individuals. TCRdb keeps only in-frame clones here, not all; method: immunoSEQ multiplex PCR. The profile shows 450,000 to 500,000 clones, about three quarters of them singletons. The sequencing input was PBMCs. The receptors stem from a middle-aged woman in good health. Some clones in this sample may be carry-over from other donors' samples.

CDR3 DNA sequence: TGTGCCAGCAGCTACCTCGGTGGGACAGGGTCGGAAGCTTTCTTT. Amino acids: CASSYLGGTGSEAFF. The gene calls are TRBV7-2 and TRBJ1-1; 9 bases align to TRBD1. The CDR3 covers 15 residues. Trimming at V came to 4 bases and at J to 8 bases, leaving 11 bases not matched to a gene. Germline-derived CDR1 and CDR2 are SGHTA and FQGNSA.

The chain carries TRBV4-2 and TRBJ1-1; D unclear. Germline V gives CDR1 LGHNA, CDR2 YNFKEQ. The CDR3 loop spans 15 amino acids. The germline V and J ends were trimmed by 2 bases and 1 base, with 11 bases remaining between them. The CDR3 nucleotides are TGTGCCAGCAGCCAACGTAGGGCCGCGAACACTGAAGCTTTCTTT. Protein product: CASSQRRAANTEAFF.

This clone was picked up a small number of times. The rearrangement joins TRBV4-3 to TRBJ1-3; D not resolved. V was trimmed by 0 bases and J by 7 bases, leaving 13 bases between them. Germline CDR1 is LGHNA and CDR2 is YSLEER. This CDR3 spans 15 amino acids. In DNA form, the CDR3 reads TGCGCCAGCAGCCAAGAGGCGGCAACGGGGAACACCATATATTTT. It translates to CASSQEAATGNTIYF.

This clone showed up many times. The chain is built from TRBV18 and TRBJ2-7, with 7 bases aligning to TRBD2. CDR1 and CDR2 (germline): KGHSH, LQKENI. CDR3 length equals 14 residues. Trimming removed 3 bases from V and 2 bases from J; junction bases left unmatched: 4. Written as DNA, the CDR3 is TGTGCCAGCTCACCCTGGGAGGGCCCCTACGAGCAGTACTTC. It specifies CASSPWEGPYEQYF.

The chain is built from TRBV30 and TRBJ1-2; 7 bases line up with TRBD1. Looked up from germline, CDR1 is GTSNPN and CDR2 is SVGIG (reference sequence). V lost 2 bases, J lost 5 bases, and 14 bases stayed unmatched. CDR3 size: 16 residues. The CDR3 sequence: CAWSTGTAFLTYGYTF. CDR3 bases: TGTGCCTGGAGTACCGGGACAGCCTTTCTTACTTATGGCTACACCTTC.

With regard to this clone: A read error may account for a junction end that differs from germline. The chain couples TRBV11-1 to TRBJ2-7, with 7 bases identical to TRBD2. Per germline, CDR1 SGHAT and CDR2 FQDESV (reference sequence). The CDR3 contains 13 residues. The CDR3 loop reads CANSTGLRYEQYF. Written as DNA, the CDR3 is TGTGCCAACAGCACGGGACTACGCTACGAGCAGTACTTC.

The V and J genes are TRBV7-2 and TRBJ1-1; D not certain. V shed 6 bases and J shed 0 bases, with 11 bases lying between them. Germline CDR1 SGHTA, CDR2 FQGNSA. CDR3 length: 14 amino acids. The CDR3 DNA is TGTGCCAGCAGTAAATCCATGGTGAACACTGAAGCTTTCTTT. Residues: CASSKSMVNTEAFF.

This clone was picked up one time. The J gene is TRBJ2-6, the V gene TRBV29-1; TRBD2 is a possible D gene (5 bases). CDR3 size: 15 residues. Trimming left V 7 bases short and J 4 bases short, with 17 bases between. Germline CDR1 is SQVTM and CDR2 is ANQGSEA. The CDR3 region is CSAMGSGSGANVLTF. The CDR3 DNA is TGCAGCGCCATGGGGTCGGGGTCCGGGGCCAACGTCCTGACTTTC.

This clone was counted only a few times. The chain recombines TRBV19 with TRBJ1-5, with a tentative D call TRBD1 (5 bases). Germline V gene data show CDR1 as LNHDA and CDR2 as SQIVND (reference sequence). Deletions cut 2 bases from V and 7 bases from J, with 18 bases between. The CDR3 contains 16 residues. Here the CDR3 reads CASSIRDQAGEQPQHF. The CDR3 coding sequence is TGTGCCAGTAGTATACGTGATCAGGCGGGGGAACAGCCCCAGCATTTT. The entire variable domain, with the rest obtained from reference TRBV19 and TRBJ1-5, is as follows: DGGITQSPKYLFRKEGQNVTLSCEQNLNHDAMYWYRQDPGQGLRLIYYSQIVNDFQKGDIAEGYSVSREKKESFPLTVTSAQKNPTAFYLCASSIRDQAGEQPQHFGDGTRLSIL.

This clone is a singleton in its sample. The chain uses TRBV5-1 and TRBJ1-5, with D unresolved. The CDR3 consists of 13 residues. From germline, CDR1 is SGHRS and CDR2 YFSETQ. The V and J ends lost 4 bases and 5 bases respectively, with 10 bases between them. CDR3 residues: CASSHGWDQPQHF. The CDR3 region has the DNA TGCGCCAGCAGCCACGGATGGGATCAGCCCCAGCATTTT. The full variable domain, rest sourced from reference TRBV5-1 and TRBJ1-5, is KAGVTQTPRYLIKTRGQQVTLSCSPISGHRSVSWYQQTPGQGLQFLFEYFSETQRNKGNFPGRFSGRQFSNSRSEMNVSTLELGDSALYLCASSHGWDQPQHFGDGTRLSIL.

The chain has TRBV28 and TRBJ2-7, with 11 nucleotides matching TRBD2. Germline V CDR1 and CDR2: MDHEN, SYDVKM. The junction had 3 bases not matched to a gene; V was cut back by 5 bases and J by 6 bases. The CDR3 loop spans 13 amino acids. CDR3 coding DNA: TGTGCCAGCAGTCTTAGCGGGAGGGCCGAGCAGTACTTC. It translates to CASSLSGRAEQYF.

Only one count was recorded for this clone. The chain combines TRBV28 with TRBJ1-4; possible D gene TRBD1, 6 bases. CDR1 is MDHEN, CDR2 SYDVKM, per germline. CDR3 length: 14 residues. V lost 3 bases and J 7 bases, leaving 12 bases between the germline ends. The CDR3 bases are TGTGCCAGCAGTTTGGGGGCCGTCGGTGAAAAACTGTTTTTT. It translates to CASSLGAVGEKLFF. The full variable domain, rest sourced from reference TRBV28 and TRBJ1-4, is DVKVTQSSRYLVKRTGEKVFLECVQDMDHENMFWYRQDPGLGLRLIYFSYDVKMKEKGDIPEGYSVSREKKERFSLILESASTNQTSMYLCASSLGAVGEKLFFGSGTQLSVL.